Listed below are T cell receptor beta chains from one sample, sequenced in a study of CD8 T cells in Susac syndrome. TCRdb reanalysed the immunoSEQ multiplex PCR reads using MiXCR and keeps one entry per CDR3 protein. Among 100,000 to 150,000 distinct CDR3 sequences listed, about 96% were seen once. Sequencing was done on a sample of CD4+ T cells from PBMCs. Receptors were obtained from a human donor in good health. Both conserved end residues are part of each CDR3. Fields, in order: D gene, V gene, clone size, J gene, CDR3 DNA, CDR3 protein. D genes are given only for firm matches. Size is stated for part of the rows, as once, few or many counts, or as a class when the clone is expanded.

TRBD1	TRBV28	once	TRBJ2-7	TGTGCCAGCAGTTTACTGACAGGGGCCTCCTACGAGCAGTACTTC	CASSLLTGASYEQYF
-	TRBV2	-	TRBJ2-5	TGTGCCAGCAAGGTTTCAGTCTTTGAGACCCAGTACTTC	CASKVSVFETQYF
TRBD1	TRBV7-9	-	TRBJ2-7	TGTGCCAGCAACGTGGACAGGGGTAACGTAGGATTCGCCTACGAGCAGTACTTC	CASNVDRGNVGFAYEQYF
-	TRBV5-1	-	TRBJ2-7	TGCGCCAGCAGCGACACGGGACGGCGTCCCTACGAGCAGTACTTC	CASSDTGRRPYEQYF
-	TRBV7-9	-	TRBJ2-2	TGTGCCAGCAGCTTACTACAGAAGAACACCGGGGAGCTGTTTTTT	CASSLLQKNTGELFF
TRBD2	TRBV19	-	TRBJ2-7	TGTGCCAGTAGTATATTAGCGGGAGCCTACGAGCAGTACTTC	CASSILAGAYEQYF
TRBD2	TRBV29-1	-	TRBJ2-1	TGCAGCGTTACGAAACTAGCGGGAGGTCCGAATGAGCAGTTCTTC	CSVTKLAGGPNEQFF
-	TRBV20-1	-	TRBJ2-2	TGCAGTGCTAGATTTAGTCGCGACACCGGGGAGCTGTTTTTT	CSARFSRDTGELFF
TRBD1	TRBV7-2	-	TRBJ1-5	TGTGCCAGCAGCGGAGGGACAGGGACGGATCAGCCCCAGCATTTT	CASSGGTGTDQPQHF
-	TRBV2	-	TRBJ2-3	TGTGCCAGCAAGGAGGGGTATAGCACAGATACGCAGTATTTT	CASKEGYSTDTQYF